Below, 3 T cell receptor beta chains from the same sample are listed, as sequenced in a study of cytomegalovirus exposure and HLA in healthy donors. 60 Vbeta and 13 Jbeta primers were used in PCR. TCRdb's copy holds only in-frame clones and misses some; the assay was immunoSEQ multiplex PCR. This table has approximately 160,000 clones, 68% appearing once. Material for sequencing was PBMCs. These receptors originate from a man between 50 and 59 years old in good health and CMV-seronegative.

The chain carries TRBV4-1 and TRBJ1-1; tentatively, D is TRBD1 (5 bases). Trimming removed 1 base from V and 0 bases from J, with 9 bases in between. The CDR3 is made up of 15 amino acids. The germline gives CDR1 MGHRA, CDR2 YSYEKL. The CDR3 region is CASSQAGGMNTEAFF. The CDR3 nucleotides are TGCGCCAGCAGCCAAGCGGGGGGGATGAACACTGAAGCTTTCTTT.

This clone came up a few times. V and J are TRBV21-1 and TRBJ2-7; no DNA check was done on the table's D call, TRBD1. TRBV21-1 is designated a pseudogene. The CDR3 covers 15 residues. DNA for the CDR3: TGTGCCAGCAGCAAAGGAGGGGACAGATCCTACGAGCAGTACTTC. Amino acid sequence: CASSKGGDRSYEQYF.

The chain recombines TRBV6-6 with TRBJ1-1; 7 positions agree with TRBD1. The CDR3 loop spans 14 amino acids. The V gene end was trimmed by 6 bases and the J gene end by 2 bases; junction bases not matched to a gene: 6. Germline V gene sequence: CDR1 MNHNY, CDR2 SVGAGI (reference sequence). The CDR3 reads CASSGPGGNTEAFF. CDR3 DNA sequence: TGTGCCAGCAGCGGTCCAGGGGGTAACACTGAAGCTTTCTTT.